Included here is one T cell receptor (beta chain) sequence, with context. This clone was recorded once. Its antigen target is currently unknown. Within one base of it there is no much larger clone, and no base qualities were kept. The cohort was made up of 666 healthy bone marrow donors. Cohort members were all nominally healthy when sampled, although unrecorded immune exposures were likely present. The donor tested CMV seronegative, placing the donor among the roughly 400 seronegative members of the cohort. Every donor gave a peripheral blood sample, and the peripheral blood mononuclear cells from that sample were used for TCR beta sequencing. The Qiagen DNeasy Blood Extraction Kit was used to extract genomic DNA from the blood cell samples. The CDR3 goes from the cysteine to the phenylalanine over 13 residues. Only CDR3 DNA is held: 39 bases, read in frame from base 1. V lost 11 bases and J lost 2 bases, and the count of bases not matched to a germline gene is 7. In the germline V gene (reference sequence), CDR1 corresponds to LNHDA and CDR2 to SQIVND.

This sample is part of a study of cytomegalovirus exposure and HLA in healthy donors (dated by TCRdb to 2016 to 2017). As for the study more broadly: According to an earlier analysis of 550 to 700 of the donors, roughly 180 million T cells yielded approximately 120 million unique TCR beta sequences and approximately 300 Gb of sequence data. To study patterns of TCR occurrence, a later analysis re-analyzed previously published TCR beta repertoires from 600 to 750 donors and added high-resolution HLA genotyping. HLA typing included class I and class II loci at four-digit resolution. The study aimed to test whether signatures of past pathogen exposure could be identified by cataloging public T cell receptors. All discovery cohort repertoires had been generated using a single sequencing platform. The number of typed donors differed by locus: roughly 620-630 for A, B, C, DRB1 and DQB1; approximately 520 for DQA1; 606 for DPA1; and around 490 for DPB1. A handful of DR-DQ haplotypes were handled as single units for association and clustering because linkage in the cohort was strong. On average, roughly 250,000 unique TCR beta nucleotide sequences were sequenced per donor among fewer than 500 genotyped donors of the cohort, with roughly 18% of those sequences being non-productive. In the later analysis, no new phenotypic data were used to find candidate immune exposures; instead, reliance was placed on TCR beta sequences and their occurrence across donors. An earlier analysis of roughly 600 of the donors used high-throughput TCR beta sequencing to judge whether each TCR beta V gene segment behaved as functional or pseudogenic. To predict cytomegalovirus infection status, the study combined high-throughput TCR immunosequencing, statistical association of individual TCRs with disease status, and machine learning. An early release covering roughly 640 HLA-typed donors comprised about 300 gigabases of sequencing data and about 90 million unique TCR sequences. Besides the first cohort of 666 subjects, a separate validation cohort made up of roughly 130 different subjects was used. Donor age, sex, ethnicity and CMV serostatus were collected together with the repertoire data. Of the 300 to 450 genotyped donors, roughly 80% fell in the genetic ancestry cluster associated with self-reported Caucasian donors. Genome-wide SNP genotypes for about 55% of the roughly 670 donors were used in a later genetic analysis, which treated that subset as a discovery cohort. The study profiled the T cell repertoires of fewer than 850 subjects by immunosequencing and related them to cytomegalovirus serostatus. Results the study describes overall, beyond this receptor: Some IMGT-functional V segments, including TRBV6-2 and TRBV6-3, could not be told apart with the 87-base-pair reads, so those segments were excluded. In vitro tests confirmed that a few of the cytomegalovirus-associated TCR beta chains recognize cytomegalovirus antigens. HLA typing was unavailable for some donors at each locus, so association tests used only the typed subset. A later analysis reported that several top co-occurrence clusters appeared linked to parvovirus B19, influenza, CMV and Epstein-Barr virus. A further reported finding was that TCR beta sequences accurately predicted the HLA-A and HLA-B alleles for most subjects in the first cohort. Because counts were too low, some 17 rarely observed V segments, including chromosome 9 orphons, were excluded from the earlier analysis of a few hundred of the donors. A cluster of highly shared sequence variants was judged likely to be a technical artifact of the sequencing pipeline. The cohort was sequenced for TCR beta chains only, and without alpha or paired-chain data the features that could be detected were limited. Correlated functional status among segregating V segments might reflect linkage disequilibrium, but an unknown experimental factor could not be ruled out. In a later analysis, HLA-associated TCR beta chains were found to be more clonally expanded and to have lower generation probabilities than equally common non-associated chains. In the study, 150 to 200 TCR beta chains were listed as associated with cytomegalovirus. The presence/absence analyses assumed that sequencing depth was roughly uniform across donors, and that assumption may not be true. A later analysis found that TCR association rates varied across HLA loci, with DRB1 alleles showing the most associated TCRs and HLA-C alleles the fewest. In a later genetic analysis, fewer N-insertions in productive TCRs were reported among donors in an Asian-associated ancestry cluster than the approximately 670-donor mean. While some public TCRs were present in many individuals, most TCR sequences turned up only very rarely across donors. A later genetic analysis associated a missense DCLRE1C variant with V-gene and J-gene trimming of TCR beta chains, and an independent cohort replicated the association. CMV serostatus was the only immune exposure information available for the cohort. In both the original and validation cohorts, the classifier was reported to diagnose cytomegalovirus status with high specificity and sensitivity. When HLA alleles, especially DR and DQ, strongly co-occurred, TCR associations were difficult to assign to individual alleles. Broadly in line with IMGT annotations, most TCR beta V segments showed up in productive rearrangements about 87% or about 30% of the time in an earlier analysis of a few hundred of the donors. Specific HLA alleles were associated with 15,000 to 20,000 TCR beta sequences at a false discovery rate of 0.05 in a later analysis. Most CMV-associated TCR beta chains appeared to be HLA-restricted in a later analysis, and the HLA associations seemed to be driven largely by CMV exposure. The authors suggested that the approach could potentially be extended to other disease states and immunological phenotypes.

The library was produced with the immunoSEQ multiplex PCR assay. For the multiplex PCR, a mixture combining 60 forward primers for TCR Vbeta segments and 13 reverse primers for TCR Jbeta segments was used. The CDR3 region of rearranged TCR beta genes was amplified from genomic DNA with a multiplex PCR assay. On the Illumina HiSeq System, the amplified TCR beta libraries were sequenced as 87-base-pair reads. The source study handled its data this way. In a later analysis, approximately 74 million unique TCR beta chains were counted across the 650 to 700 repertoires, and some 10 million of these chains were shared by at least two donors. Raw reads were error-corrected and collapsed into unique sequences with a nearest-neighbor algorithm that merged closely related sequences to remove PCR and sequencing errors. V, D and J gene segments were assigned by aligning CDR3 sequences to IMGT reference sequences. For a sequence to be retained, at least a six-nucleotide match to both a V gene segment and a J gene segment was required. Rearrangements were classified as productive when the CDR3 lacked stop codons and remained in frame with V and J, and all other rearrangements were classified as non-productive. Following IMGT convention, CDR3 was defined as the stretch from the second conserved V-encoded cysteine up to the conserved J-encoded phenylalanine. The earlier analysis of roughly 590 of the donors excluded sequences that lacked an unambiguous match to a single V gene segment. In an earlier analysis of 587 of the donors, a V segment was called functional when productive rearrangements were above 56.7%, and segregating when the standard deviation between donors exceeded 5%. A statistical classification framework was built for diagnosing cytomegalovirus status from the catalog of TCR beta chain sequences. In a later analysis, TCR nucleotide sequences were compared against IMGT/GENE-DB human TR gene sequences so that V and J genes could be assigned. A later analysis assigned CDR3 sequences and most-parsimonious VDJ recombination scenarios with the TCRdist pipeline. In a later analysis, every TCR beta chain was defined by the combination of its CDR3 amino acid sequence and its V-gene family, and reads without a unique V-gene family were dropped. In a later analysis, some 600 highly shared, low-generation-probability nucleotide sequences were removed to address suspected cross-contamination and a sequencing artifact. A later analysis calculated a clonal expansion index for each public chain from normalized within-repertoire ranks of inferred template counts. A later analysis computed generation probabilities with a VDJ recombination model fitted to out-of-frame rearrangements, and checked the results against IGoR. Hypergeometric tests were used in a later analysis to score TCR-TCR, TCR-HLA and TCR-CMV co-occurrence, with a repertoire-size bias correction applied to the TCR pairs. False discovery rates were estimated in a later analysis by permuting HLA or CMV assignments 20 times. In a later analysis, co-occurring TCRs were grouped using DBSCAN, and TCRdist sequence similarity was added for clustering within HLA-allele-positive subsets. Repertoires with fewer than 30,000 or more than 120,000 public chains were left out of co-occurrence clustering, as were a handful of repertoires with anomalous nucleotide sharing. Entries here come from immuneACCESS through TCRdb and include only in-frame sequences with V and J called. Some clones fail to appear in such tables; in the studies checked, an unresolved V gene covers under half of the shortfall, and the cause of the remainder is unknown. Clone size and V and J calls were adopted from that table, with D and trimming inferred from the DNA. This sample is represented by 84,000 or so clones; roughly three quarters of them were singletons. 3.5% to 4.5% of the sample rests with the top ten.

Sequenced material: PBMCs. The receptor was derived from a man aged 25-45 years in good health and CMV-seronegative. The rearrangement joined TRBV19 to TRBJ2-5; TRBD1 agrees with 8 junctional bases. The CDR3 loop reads CAVSGTGQETQYF. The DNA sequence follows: TGTGCCGTCTCCGGGACAGGTCAAGAGACCCAGTACTTC. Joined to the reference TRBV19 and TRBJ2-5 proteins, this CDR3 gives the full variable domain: DGGITQSPKYLFRKEGQNVTLSCEQNLNHDAMYWYRQDPGQGLRLIYYSQIVNDFQKGDIAEGYSVSREKKESFPLTVTSAQKNPTAFYLCAVSGTGQETQYFGPGTRLLVL.